Reported below is one T cell receptor beta chain. Its target is not known. The record originates from a study of shared clonotypes between healthy human individuals. This CDR3 is 14 amino acids long. CDR1 SNHLY and CDR2 FYNNEI come from the germline V gene. V shed 8 bases and J 5 bases; nucleotides not matched to a gene: 6. Points from the study as a whole: Rarefaction showed that sequencing of sorted subsets was incomplete (despite large depth).

Every contributor of samples was a Caucasian grown-up residing in Nashville, Tennessee. Investigators divided CD4+ cells into CD45RA+ naive and CD45RA-negative memory subsets. In the original processing: ImmunoSEQ sequences covered only the junction and lacked quality scores; filtering therefore differed. Profiled with immunoSEQ multiplex PCR; TCRdb holds only in-frame clones, not every one. V, J and clone size are taken as reported in that table, and D and trimming were inferred from the DNA itself. The table records 550,000 to 800,000 clones, around 74% of them present only once. V is TRBV2 and J is TRBJ2-2; 9 bases align to TRBD2. The sequenced material came from memory CD4+ T cells sorted from blood. Regarding subset: CD45RA-negative fraction. The receptor was isolated from a woman in her thirties in good health. CDR3 sequence: CASGSGRSTGELFF. CDR3 DNA sequence: TGTGCCAGCGGGAGCGGGAGGAGTACCGGGGAGCTGTTTTTT.